This T cell receptor (beta chain) comes out of a study of T cells after yellow fever vaccination. TCRdb used MiXCR to reprocess the 5' RACE reads, holding one entry per CDR3 protein. The sample holds about 160,000 distinct CDR3 sequences, less than 9% seen once. V shed 5 bases and J shed 3 bases, with 18 bases lying between them. CDR3 length: 16 residues. The germline gives CDR1 SGHRS, CDR2 YFSETQ. The receptor was isolated from a man between 18 and 35 years old who received the YFV17D yellow fever vaccine. Here the sequenced sample was CD4+ T cells sorted from PBMCs, taken 4 to 5 days after the first yellow fever vaccination. This chain connects TRBV5-1 to TRBJ2-1; tentative D call: TRBD1 (6 bases). The CDR3, as DNA: TGCGCCAGCAGTCAGACAGGCCCAGGCCTCTACAATGAGCAGTTCTTC. Protein: CASSQTGPGLYNEQFF.